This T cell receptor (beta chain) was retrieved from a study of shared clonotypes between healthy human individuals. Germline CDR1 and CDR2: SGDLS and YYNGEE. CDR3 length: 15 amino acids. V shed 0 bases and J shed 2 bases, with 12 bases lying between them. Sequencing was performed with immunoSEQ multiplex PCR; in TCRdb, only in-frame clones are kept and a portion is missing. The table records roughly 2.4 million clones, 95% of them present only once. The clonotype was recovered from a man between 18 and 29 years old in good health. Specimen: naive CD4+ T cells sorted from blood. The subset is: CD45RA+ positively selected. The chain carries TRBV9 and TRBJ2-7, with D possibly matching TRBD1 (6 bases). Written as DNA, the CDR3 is TGTGCCAGCAGCGTAGCTGGCCAGGGGCCCTACGAGCAGTACTTC. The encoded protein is CASSVAGQGPYEQYF.